These 28 T cell receptor beta chains came from one sample sequenced in a study of spatial heterogeneity in lung cancer. The time point: blood at routine non-recurrence follow-up after resection. One entry per CDR3 protein results from TCRdb running MiXCR on the 5' RACE reads. The table records under 150,000 distinct CDR3 sequences, about a tenth of them present only once. The specimen was PBMCs, collected at follow-up. Every receptor here comes from a female donor with early-stage non-small cell lung cancer.

This clonotype was counted at least ten times. V usage is TRBV5-1 and J usage is TRBJ2-1; D is undetermined. CDR1 is SGHRS and CDR2 is YFSETQ in the germline V gene. The CDR3 covers 14 residues. V lost 0 bases and J 4 bases, leaving 8 bases between the germline ends. The CDR3 protein is CASSLEAAYNEQFF. DNA of the CDR3: TGCGCCAGCAGCTTGGAGGCAGCTTACAATGAGCAGTTCTTC.

This clonotype was observed at least ten times. V is TRBV4-1 and J is TRBJ2-2; the D call may be TRBD1 or TRBD2 (5 bases each). The CDR3 is 15 amino acids. The V end lost 10 bases, the J end lost 6 bases, and 21 bases lay between the germline ends. Germline loops: CDR1 MGHRA, CDR2 YSYEKL. The CDR3 sequence: CATSRGQGRPGELFF. The CDR3 nucleotides read TGCGCCACCAGTCGAGGGCAGGGTCGTCCCGGGGAGCTGTTTTTT.

This clonotype was detected a few times. The chain combines TRBV3-1 with TRBJ2-7; no clear D. The CDR3 spans 12 residues. V lost 4 bases and J 6 bases, leaving 10 bases between the germline ends. CDR1 LGHDT and CDR2 YNNKEL come from the germline V gene (reference sequence). CDR3 in amino acids: CASSRGAAEQYF. In nucleotides, the CDR3 is TGTGCCAGCAGCCGCGGAGCAGCCGAGCAGTACTTC.

Only a few counts were recorded for this clonotype. The chain is built from TRBV2 and TRBJ1-5, with 8 bases aligning to TRBD1. CDR1 SNHLY and CDR2 FYNNEI come from the germline V gene. After removal of 5 bases from V and 2 bases from J, the junction contained 5 bases not matched to a gene. This CDR3 is 15 amino acids long. DNA of the CDR3: TGTGCCAGCAGTCTGCAGGGGGCAGGCAATCAGCCCCAGCATTTT. It encodes CASSLQGAGNQPQHF. The variable domain in full, with the rest retrieved from reference TRBV2 and TRBJ1-5, is EPEVTQTPSHQVTQMGQEVILRCVPISNHLYFYWYRQILGQKVEFLVSFYNNEISEKSEIFDDQFSVERPDGSNFTLKIRSTKLEDSAMYFCASSLQGAGNQPQHFGDGTRLSIL.

The gene calls are TRBV28 and TRBJ1-6; weak D call: TRBD1 (6 bases). CDR1 and CDR2 (germline): MDHEN, SYDVKM. There are 15 residues in the CDR3. V was clipped by 6 bases and J by 0 bases, with 9 bases between them. The CDR3 region is CASRWDTSYNSPLHF. DNA for the CDR3: TGTGCCAGCAGATGGGACACCTCCTATAATTCACCCCTCCACTTT.

The chain joins TRBV29-1 to TRBJ2-2; 7 bases match TRBD1. With V trimmed by 6 bases and J by 0 bases, 7 bases remained unmatched. CDR3 length equals 15 residues. In germline, CDR1 is SQVTM, CDR2 ANQGSEA. The CDR3 sequence is CSVYPGTANTGELFF. DNA for the CDR3: TGCAGCGTGTATCCGGGGACAGCGAACACCGGGGAGCTGTTTTTT.

This clonotype appeared a few times. This sequence joins TRBV12-3 or TRBV12-4 and TRBJ1-2, with D possibly TRBD1 on 5 matching bases. With 5 bases removed from V and 3 bases from J, the gap between germline ends came to 13 bases. The CDR3 loop spans 14 amino acids. CDR3 region: CASSPRGSHYGYTF. In DNA form, the CDR3 reads TGTGCCAGCAGTCCGAGGGGCAGTCACTATGGCTACACCTTC.

This clonotype was seen repeatedly, ten times or more. The chain has TRBV18 and TRBJ2-1, with D perhaps matching TRBD2 (6 bases). The CDR3 has 15 amino acids. The V gene's germline CDR1 is KGHSH and CDR2 LQKENI. Trimming cost V 2 bases and J 0 bases, with 8 bases left between them. The CDR3 sequence: CASSPAGYSYNEQFF. The CDR3 nucleotides read TGTGCCAGCTCACCAGCGGGATACTCCTACAATGAGCAGTTCTTC.

The sample holds many counts of this clonotype. This sequence joins TRBV19 and TRBJ1-5, with D uncertain. CDR1 is LNHDA and CDR2 is SQIVND in the germline V gene (reference sequence). The CDR3 has 14 amino acids. The V and J ends lost 6 bases and 4 bases respectively, with 13 bases between them. CDR3 sequence reads: CASSPRTGNQPQHF. For the CDR3, the DNA is TGTGCCAGTAGCCCTAGAACTGGTAATCAGCCCCAGCATTTT.

This chain uses TRBV10-3 with TRBJ2-1; 11 nucleotides line up with TRBD2. Germline CDR1 ENHRY, CDR2 SYGVKD. V shed 0 bases, J shed 4 bases, and the junction held 8 bases outside the gene matches. This CDR3 spans 18 amino acids. CDR3 in amino acids: CAISESRTLAGGYNEQFF. The CDR3 nucleotides read TGTGCCATCAGTGAGTCTCGGACGCTAGCGGGAGGTTACAATGAGCAGTTCTTC.

The genes are TRBV5-4 and TRBJ1-1; maybe TRBD1 (6 bases). V was trimmed by 4 bases and J by 1 base, leaving 11 bases between them. The CDR3 is 14 amino acids. The germline CDR1 and CDR2 sequences are SGHNT and YYREEE (reference sequence). CDR3 loop: CASSVGQRNTEAFF. In nucleotides, the CDR3 is TGTGCCAGCAGCGTCGGACAGAGGAACACTGAAGCTTTCTTT.

At least ten counts were recorded for this clonotype. This chain links TRBV29-1 with TRBJ2-1; D is ambiguous. V was pared by 7 bases and J by 2 bases, with 15 bases between. The CDR3 extends over 14 amino acids. Germline V lookup: CDR1 SQVTM, CDR2 ANQGSEA. The CDR3: CSGAIGTAYNEQFF. The DNA for the CDR3 is TGCAGCGGTGCCATCGGTACCGCCTACAATGAGCAGTTCTTC.

Details on this clonotype: An end of the junction does not agree with germline; a read error may underlie this. The V call is TRBV7-6, the J call TRBJ2-1; TRBD2 aligns across 7 bases. Germline CDR1 SGHVS, CDR2 FNYEAQ. The CDR3 is 19 amino acids. The CDR3 reads CANSLAPPGTGGPRNEQFF. In nucleotides, the CDR3 is TGTGCCAACAGCCTAGCCCCTCCGGGTACGGGAGGACCCCGCAATGAGCAGTTCTTC.

J is TRBJ2-4 and V is TRBV7-9, with no clear D. V lost 4 bases, J lost 8 bases, and 12 bases lay in between. The CDR3 extends over 13 amino acids. In germline, CDR1 is SEHNR, CDR2 FQNEAQ (reference sequence). As DNA, the CDR3 is TGTGCCAGCAGCTCTCAAGAAGTGGACATTCAGTACTTC. Residues: CASSSQEVDIQYF.

This clonotype showed up many times. J is TRBJ2-5 and V is TRBV2; the match to TRBD2 covers 7 bases. This CDR3 has 14 amino acids. V was pared by 7 bases and J by 2 bases, with 7 bases of the junction left unmatched. The V gene's germline CDR1 is SNHLY and CDR2 FYNNEI. CDR3 in DNA: TGTGCCAGCAAAGGTTCTAGCGGTCAAGAGACCCAGTACTTC. Translating it yields CASKGSSGQETQYF.

This clonotype has more than one count but fewer than ten. The V and J genes are TRBV7-3 and TRBJ2-2; maybe TRBD1 (6 bases). The CDR3 has 16 residues. The V end was cut by 6 bases, the J end by 0 bases, with 14 bases between. Germline CDR1 reads SGHTA; CDR2 reads FQGTGA. The CDR3, as DNA: TGTGCCAGCAGGCAAGGACAGTTAGCGAACACCGGGGAGCTGTTTTTT. Amino acid sequence: CASRQGQLANTGELFF.

This clonotype appeared a few times. V gene TRBV7-8 combines with J gene TRBJ2-1, with 12 bases aligning to TRBD2. Germline V gene data show CDR1 as SGHVS and CDR2 as FQNEAQ. This CDR3 is built from 19 residues. The V gene end was trimmed by 4 bases and the J gene end by 3 bases; junction bases not matched to a gene: 13. The chain's CDR3 is CASSSQVRTSGKLYNEQFF. CDR3 nucleotides: TGTGCCAGCAGCTCACAAGTTAGGACTAGCGGGAAACTCTACAATGAGCAGTTCTTC. Using reference TRBV7-8 and TRBJ2-1 for the parts outside the CDR3, the full variable domain is GAGVSQSPRYKVAKRGQDVALRCDPISGHVSLFWYQQALGQGPEFLTYFQNEAQLDKSGLPSDRFFAERPEGSVSTLKIQRTQQEDSAVYLCASSSQVRTSGKLYNEQFFGPGTRLTVL.

Ten or more counts support this clonotype. The CDR3 is CASRVMGRTTDTQYF. The CDR3 coding sequence is TGTGCCAGCAGGGTGATGGGACGGACCACAGATACGCAGTATTTT. This chain connects TRBV6-6 to TRBJ2-3; D might be TRBD1 or TRBD2, each matching 5 bases. Trimming cost V 6 bases and J 2 bases, with 15 bases left between them. Germline values: CDR1 MNHNY, CDR2 SVGAGI (reference sequence). CDR3 size: 15 residues.

This clonotype has just a few counts. This chain links TRBV5-1 with TRBJ2-3, with TRBD2 matching over 9 bases. With 5 bases clipped from V and 0 bases from J, the junction kept 10 bases outside the gene matches. Germline CDR1 reads SGHRS; CDR2 reads YFSETQ. There are 17 residues in the CDR3. CDR3 in DNA: TGCGCCAGCAGTCGTACCGGACTAGCGTTTAGCACAGATACGCAGTATTTT. It specifies CASSRTGLAFSTDTQYF.

This clonotype occurred a few times. This chain joins TRBV5-8 and TRBJ2-1, with D hard to call. The CDR3 length is 11 residues. CDR1 is SGHTS and CDR2 is YDEGEE in the germline V gene. V was trimmed by 6 bases and J by 4 bases, leaving 5 bases between them. This CDR3 is CASTIYNEQFF. CDR3 coding DNA: TGTGCCAGCACCATATACAATGAGCAGTTCTTC.

This clonotype was counted many times. The rearrangement joins TRBV10-3 to TRBJ1-5; D gene unclear. Germline V gives CDR1 ENHRY, CDR2 SYGVKD. V dropped 4 bases and J dropped 6 bases, with 16 bases sitting between them. CDR3 length equals 15 residues. The CDR3: CAISGKGPTSQPQHF. CDR3 bases: TGTGCCATCAGTGGGAAGGGCCCAACGAGTCAGCCCCAGCATTTT.

The sample holds many counts of this clonotype. The CDR3 DNA reads TGTGCCAGCAGTATGGGACTAGCGGGAGGCCAAAACACCGGGGAGCTGTTTTTT. It encodes CASSMGLAGGQNTGELFF. This sequence joins TRBV12-3 or TRBV12-4 and TRBJ2-2; 15 bases are shared with TRBD2. The CDR3 is 18 amino acids. Unmatched junction bases numbered 6, after V lost 5 bases and J lost 2 bases.

The rearrangement links TRBV10-1 to TRBJ2-5; weak D call: TRBD2 (6 bases). There are 16 residues in the CDR3. Germline values: CDR1 WNHNN, CDR2 SYGVQD (reference sequence). The V and J ends lost 0 bases and 6 bases respectively, with 17 bases between them. As DNA, the CDR3 is TGCGCCAGCAGTGAGTCGACCGGGGGAAATAGGCAGACCCAGTACTTC. Translation: CASSESTGGNRQTQYF.

This chain uses TRBV27 with TRBJ2-1; the match to TRBD2 covers 10 bases. Trimming cost V 3 bases and J 3 bases; bases outside gene matches: 5. CDR3 length: 16 residues. Germline V gives CDR1 MNHEY, CDR2 SMNVEV (reference sequence). CDR3 nucleotide sequence: TGTGCCAGCAGTTTGGGTAGCGGGAGGAACTACAATGAGCAGTTCTTC. Translation: CASSLGSGRNYNEQFF.

The CDR3 spells CASSEARRDGYTF. CDR3 bases: TGTGCCAGCAGTGAAGCTAGGAGGGACGGCTACACCTTC. The V call is TRBV2, the J call TRBJ1-2; D possibly corresponds to TRBD1 (5 bases). This CDR3 comprises 13 residues. With 0 bases removed from V and 8 bases from J, the gap between germline ends came to 10 bases. Germline V gene lookup returns CDR1 SNHLY and CDR2 FYNNEI.

The gene calls are TRBV18 and TRBJ1-1; D perhaps matches TRBD1 (6 bases). From germline, CDR1 is KGHSH and CDR2 LQKENI. Trimming stripped 4 bases from V and 4 bases from J, with 13 bases between. The CDR3 is 14 amino acids. The CDR3 spells CASSLQGGGTEAFF. Written as DNA, the CDR3 is TGTGCCAGCTCACTACAGGGTGGAGGCACTGAAGCTTTCTTT.

The chain uses TRBV9 and TRBJ2-7, with 11 bases matching TRBD2. V was pared by 3 bases and J by 2 bases, with 4 bases of the junction left unmatched. The germline gives CDR1 SGDLS, CDR2 YYNGEE. The CDR3 runs to 15 residues. The CDR3 nucleotides read TGTGCCAGCAGCGGTGGACTAGCGGGCCCCTACGAGCAGTACTTC. Its translation is CASSGGLAGPYEQYF.

The chain has TRBV29-1 and TRBJ2-5; weak D call: TRBD2 (5 bases). V was pared by 8 bases and J by 2 bases, with 12 bases between. From germline, CDR1 is SQVTM and CDR2 ANQGSEA. This CDR3 is built from 12 residues. CDR3 sequence (DNA): TGCAGCCTCTATAGCGTTCAAGAGACCCAGTACTTC. Translated, it gives CSLYSVQETQYF.